This T cell receptor beta chain was captured in a study of shared clonotypes between healthy human individuals. Points from the study as a whole: Tissues were not sampled, only blood, and their repertoires likely differ. Sequencing of the sorted subsets was shown by rarefaction to be incomplete despite large depth. The generation probabilities recorded for non-shared clonotypes fell below those of clonotypes shared by all four donors.

About this clone itself: As yet, its antigen is unknown.

For each subset, genomic DNA was distributed in equal portions over several immunoSEQ plates. Measured with immunoSEQ multiplex PCR; TCRdb has only the in-frame clones, and not every one. The sample holds some 2 million clones; roughly 94% are singletons and the top ten take about 1.1%. Germline lookup yields CDR1 LNHDA and CDR2 SQIVND (reference sequence). The CDR3 runs 14 residues. Trimming took off 5 bases at V and 0 bases at J, with 11 bases between the two ends. Terminally differentiated effector memory CD45RA+ cells were left out of the naive CD8 fraction, which was CD45RO-negative and positively selected for CCR7.

The clonotype was recovered from a young man in good health. The sequencing sample was made of naive CD8+ T cells sorted from blood. V and J are TRBV19 and TRBJ2-7; D might be TRBD1 (6 bases). The CDR3 bases are TGTGCCAGTAGTCCCGGGACAACCTCCTACGAGCAGTACTTC. Residues: CASSPGTTSYEQYF.